What follows are 2 T cell receptor beta chains derived from one specimen sequenced in a study of T cell changes during pregnancy in multiple sclerosis. Assay: immunoSEQ multiplex PCR; the TCRdb copy retains only in-frame clones and omits some. The sample lists tens of thousands of clones; 80% to 95% were seen once. The sequencing used peripheral blood, collected in the first trimester of pregnancy. The receptors shown here come from a female donor with multiple sclerosis, enrolled in a pregnancy study.

This clone was observed a few times. V is TRBV7-2 and J is TRBJ1-1; 7 bases are a match to TRBD1. Unmatched junction bases numbered 7, after V lost 4 bases and J lost 5 bases. Germline V lookup: CDR1 SGHTA, CDR2 FQGNSA. CDR3 length equals 14 residues. DNA of the CDR3: TGTGCCAGCAGCTCGGGACAGTTGAGGACTGAAGCTTTCTTT. Translated: CASSSGQLRTEAFF. Based on the CDR3 plus reference TRBV7-2 and TRBJ1-1, the full variable domain is GAGVSQSPSNKVTEKGKDVELRCDPISGHTALYWYRQSLGQGLEFLIYFQGNSAPDKSGLPSDRFSAERTGGSVSTLTIQRTQQEDSAVYLCASSSGQLRTEAFFGQGTRLTVV.

This chain links TRBV6-1 with TRBJ1-5, with a tentative D call TRBD1 (6 bases). The CDR3 extends over 16 amino acids. Germline loops: CDR1 MNHNS, CDR2 SASEGT. With 4 bases removed from V and 4 bases from J, the gap between germline ends came to 17 bases. The CDR3 is CASSGVLSRGNQPQHF. CDR3 nucleotides: TGTGCCAGCAGTGGCGTTCTTTCCAGGGGAAATCAGCCCCAGCATTTT.